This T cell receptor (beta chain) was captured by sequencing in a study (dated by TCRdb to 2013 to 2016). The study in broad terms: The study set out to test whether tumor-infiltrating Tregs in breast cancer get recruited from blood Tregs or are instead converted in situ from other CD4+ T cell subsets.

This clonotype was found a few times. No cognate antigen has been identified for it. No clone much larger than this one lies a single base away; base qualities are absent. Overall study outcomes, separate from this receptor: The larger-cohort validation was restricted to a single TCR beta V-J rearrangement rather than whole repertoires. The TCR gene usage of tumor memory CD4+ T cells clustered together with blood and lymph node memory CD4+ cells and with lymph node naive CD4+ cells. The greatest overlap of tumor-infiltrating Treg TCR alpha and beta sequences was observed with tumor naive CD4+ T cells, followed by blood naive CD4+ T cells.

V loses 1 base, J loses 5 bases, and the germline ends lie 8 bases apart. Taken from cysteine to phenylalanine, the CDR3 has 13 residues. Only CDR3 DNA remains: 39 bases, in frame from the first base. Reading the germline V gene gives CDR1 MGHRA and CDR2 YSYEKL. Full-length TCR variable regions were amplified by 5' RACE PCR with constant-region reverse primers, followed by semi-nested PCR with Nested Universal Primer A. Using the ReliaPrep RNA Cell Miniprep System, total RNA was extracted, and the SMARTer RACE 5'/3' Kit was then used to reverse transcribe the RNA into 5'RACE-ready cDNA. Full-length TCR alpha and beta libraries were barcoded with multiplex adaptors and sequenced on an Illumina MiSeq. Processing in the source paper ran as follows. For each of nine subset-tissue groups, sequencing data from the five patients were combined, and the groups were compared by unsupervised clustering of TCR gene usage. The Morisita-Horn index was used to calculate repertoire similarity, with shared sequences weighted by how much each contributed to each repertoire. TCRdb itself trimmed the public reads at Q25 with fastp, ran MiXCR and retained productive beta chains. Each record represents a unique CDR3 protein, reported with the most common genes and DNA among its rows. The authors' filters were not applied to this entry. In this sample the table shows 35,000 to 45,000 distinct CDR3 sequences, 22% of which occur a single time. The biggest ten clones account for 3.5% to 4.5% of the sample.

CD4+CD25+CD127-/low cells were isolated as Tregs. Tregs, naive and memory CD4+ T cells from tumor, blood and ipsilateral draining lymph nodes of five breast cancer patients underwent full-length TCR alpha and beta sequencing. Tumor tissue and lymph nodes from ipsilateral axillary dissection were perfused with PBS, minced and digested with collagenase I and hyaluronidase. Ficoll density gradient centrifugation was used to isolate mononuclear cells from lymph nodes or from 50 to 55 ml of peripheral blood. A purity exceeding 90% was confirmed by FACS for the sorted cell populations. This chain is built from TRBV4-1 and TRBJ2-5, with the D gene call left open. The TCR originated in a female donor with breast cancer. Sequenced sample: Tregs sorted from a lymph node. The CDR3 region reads CASSQAAEETQYF. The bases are TGCGCCAGCAGCCAAGCCGCGGAGGAGACCCAGTACTTC.